These T cell receptor beta chains were read from a single sample in a study of blood T cell repertoires in COVID-19. Profiling relied on immunoSEQ multiplex PCR, and the TCRdb table lists in-frame clones only, not all of them. The table shows approximately 330,000 clones, with around 89% occurring only once. Sequenced: peripheral blood. Receptors originate from a woman aged 35 to 49 with COVID-19, enrolled during active disease. The CDR3 runs from the conserved cysteine through the conserved F or W. The D gene is left open where the match is weak. Not all rows give a size; the values are once, few, many and, for expanded clones, a class.

D gene	CDR3 length	clone size	V gene	J gene	CDR3 DNA	CDR3 protein
TRBD1	17	-	TRBV18	TRBJ2-1	TGTGCCAGCTCACCAGCACTCGTCGGGACAGGGCTGAATGAGCAGTTCTTC	CASSPALVGTGLNEQFF
-	15	-	TRBV19	TRBJ2-1	TGTGCCAGTAGTACCCGGAGCCGGTGGCTAAATGAGCAGTTCTTC	CASSTRSRWLNEQFF
-	15	once	TRBV13	TRBJ2-5	TGTGCCAGCAGCTTACCCGGCGGGGGCGGAGAGACCCAGTACTTC	CASSLPGGGGETQYF
-	17	-	TRBV7-8	TRBJ1-6	TGTGCCAGCAGCTTGTTCCCAGGGGAAGAGAGTAATTCACCCCTCCACTTT	CASSLFPGEESNSPLHF
-	14	-	TRBV28	TRBJ1-5	TGTGCCAGCAGTTTTGGGGGGAGTAATCAGCCCCAGCATTTT	CASSFGGSNQPQHF
-	17	-	TRBV5-1	TRBJ2-1	TGCGCCAGCAGCTTGGCCTCGGGTCGGAATACGGACAATGAGCAGTTCTTC	CASSLASGRNTDNEQFF
TRBD1	12	-	TRBV28	TRBJ1-6	TGTGCCTCGGGACAGGGAAAATCACCCCTCCACTTT	CASGQGKSPLHF
TRBD2	16	few	TRBV7-9	TRBJ2-7	TGTGCCAGCAGCTTACGTAGCGGTGGTAGCGGGTACGAGCAGTACTTC	CASSLRSGGSGYEQYF
TRBD2	20	-	TRBV6-6	TRBJ2-3	TGTGCCAGCAGTCGGCAGGGCAGGGGATTAGCGGGGGGCTTCACAGATACGCAGTATTTT	CASSRQGRGLAGGFTDTQYF
TRBD1	13	-	TRBV10-3	TRBJ1-2	TGTGCCACCGGGACAGGGGATTACTATGGCTACACCTTC	CATGTGDYYGYTF
TRBD1	13	few	TRBV6-2/TRBV6-3	TRBJ1-1	TGTGCCAGCAGTACCACGACAGGGACGTCTGTTTTCTTT	CASSTTTGTSVFF
-	12	-	TRBV10-3	TRBJ2-7	TGTGCCTCCCGCACCCTATCCTACGAGCAGTACTTC	CASRTLSYEQYF
TRBD2	15	-	TRBV27	TRBJ2-1	TGTGCCAGCAGTCCTGTGGCGGGAGGGTTCCATGAGCAGTTCTTC	CASSPVAGGFHEQFF
TRBD1	17	-	TRBV7-2	TRBJ1-1	TGTGCCAGCAGAGTAGAAAAGGGGGCAGACATGAACACTGAAGCTTTCTTT	CASRVEKGADMNTEAFF